These T cell receptor beta chains were read from a single sample in a study of cytomegalovirus exposure and HLA in healthy donors. Sequencing was performed with immunoSEQ multiplex PCR; in TCRdb, only in-frame clones are kept and a portion is missing. Its clone listing holds 200,000 to 250,000 clones. The sample taken for sequencing was PBMCs. The receptors come from a woman in her thirties in good health and CMV-seropositive. CDR3s include the opening cysteine and the closing phenylalanine or tryptophan. Fields, in order: V gene, J gene, D gene, CDR3 protein, CDR3 DNA. The D gene is left open where the match is weak.

TRBV7-2	TRBJ1-5	-	CASSIQGSQPQHF	TGTGCCAGCAGCATACAGGGTAGCCAGCCCCAGCATTTT
TRBV7-6	TRBJ1-6	-	CASSLGAVNSPLHF	TGTGCCAGCAGCTTGGGGGCGGTCAATTCACCCCTCCACTTT
TRBV6-5	TRBJ2-7	TRBD1	CASSGGQGFYEQYF	TGTGCCAGCAGTGGAGGACAGGGTTTCTACGAGCAGTACTTC
TRBV9	TRBJ1-1	-	CASSVAGQGDEAFF	TGTGCCAGCAGCGTAGCGGGCCAGGGCGATGAAGCTTTCTTT
TRBV7-9	TRBJ1-2	TRBD1	CASSKLTGVYGYTF	TGTGCCAGCAGCAAGCTGACAGGGGTCTATGGCTACACCTTC
TRBV11-2	TRBJ2-7	-	CASSLRNRFTYEQYF	TGTGCCAGCAGCTTGCGGAACAGGTTCACCTACGAGCAGTACTTC
TRBV5-1	TRBJ2-1	TRBD2	CASSSYSGLAARNEQFF	TGCGCCAGCAGCTCTTACTCGGGACTAGCGGCGCGCAATGAGCAGTTCTTC
TRBV5-1	TRBJ1-4	TRBD1	CASSLERGTDNEKLFF	TGCGCCAGCAGCTTGGAACGTGGGACAGATAATGAAAAACTGTTTTTT
TRBV19	TRBJ1-6	-	CATDAGAGSYNSPLHF	TGTGCCACCGATGCGGGGGCAGGGTCCTATAATTCACCCCTCCACTTT
TRBV19	TRBJ2-2	TRBD1	CASTQGQGVPITGELFF	TGTGCCAGTACCCAGGGACAGGGCGTCCCCATTACCGGGGAGCTGTTTTTT
TRBV6-5	TRBJ2-2	TRBD2	CASSSTGLANTGELFF	TGTGCCAGCAGTTCCACGGGACTAGCGAACACCGGGGAGCTGTTTTTT
TRBV6-1	TRBJ1-5	TRBD1	CASSDRGYGNQPQHF	TGTGCCAGCAGTGACAGGGGGTACGGCAATCAGCCCCAGCATTTT
TRBV4-1	TRBJ1-1	TRBD1	CASHPGQGDRTEAFF	TGCGCCAGTCACCCGGGACAGGGGGATAGGACTGAAGCTTTCTTT
TRBV7-6	TRBJ2-5	-	CASSRQTTQYF	TGTGCCAGCAGCCGACAGACGACCCAGTACTTC
TRBV7-8	TRBJ2-7	-	CASSFLSEQYF	TGTGCCAGCAGCTTTCTCTCCGAGCAGTACTTC
TRBV2	TRBJ2-1	-	CASRPFGLNEQFF	TGTGCCAGCAGACCGTTCGGGTTGAATGAGCAGTTCTTC
TRBV6-1	TRBJ1-2	TRBD1	CASSAPTGGAIYGYTF	TGTGCCAGCAGTGCACCTACAGGGGGCGCGATCTATGGCTACACCTTC
TRBV28	TRBJ2-7	-	CASSIISYEQYF	TGTGCCAGCAGTATTATCTCCTACGAGCAGTACTTC
TRBV10-3	TRBJ1-5	-	CAISPGFGDRQPQHF	TGTGCCATCAGTCCAGGGTTTGGGGATCGTCAGCCCCAGCATTTT